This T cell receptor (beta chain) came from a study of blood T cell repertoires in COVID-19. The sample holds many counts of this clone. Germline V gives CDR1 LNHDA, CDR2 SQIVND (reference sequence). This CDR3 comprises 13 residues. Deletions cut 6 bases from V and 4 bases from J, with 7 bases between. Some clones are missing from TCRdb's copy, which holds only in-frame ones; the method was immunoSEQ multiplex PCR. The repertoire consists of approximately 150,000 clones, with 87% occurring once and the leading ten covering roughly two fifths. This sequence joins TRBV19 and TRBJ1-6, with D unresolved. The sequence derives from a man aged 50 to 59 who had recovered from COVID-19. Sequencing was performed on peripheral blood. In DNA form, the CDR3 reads TGTGCCAGTAGCGCAGAATATAATTCACCCCTCCACTTT. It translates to CASSAEYNSPLHF.